This T cell receptor (beta chain) was retrieved from a study of shared T cell receptors in the human thymus. The CDR3 runs 14 residues. Looked up from germline, CDR1 is LGHNA and CDR2 is YNFKEQ. Trimming cost V 7 bases and J 6 bases, with 15 bases left between them. This clone was counted only a few times. Produced via immunoSEQ multiplex PCR; TCRdb's table is partial and in-frame only. The data contain about 660,000 clones, 80% to 90% of them singletons. The data also belong to a second study, concerning human thymus T cells. From that report: Donor material was obtained from healthy Finnish infants undergoing corrective surgery for congenital heart defects. Thymic samples were excised during corrective heart operations. Repertoires sampled from thymus and blood appeared biased in V and J gene usage. Unrelated individuals had highly overlapping thymic repertoires, as reported in related research.

The rearrangement uses TRBV4-2 and TRBJ1-4; D is perhaps TRBD1 (6 bases). The sample comprised thymocytes. This receptor was obtained from a boy under two years old with a congenital heart defect. This CDR3 is CASMGRGFDEKLFF. CDR3 DNA sequence: TGTGCCAGCATGGGCAGGGGTTTTGATGAAAAACTGTTTTTT.